The T cell receptor (beta chain) described here comes from a study of cytomegalovirus exposure and HLA in healthy donors. PCR was performed using 60 Vbeta and 13 Jbeta primers. Method: immunoSEQ multiplex PCR; TCRdb's copy keeps in-frame clones and lacks some. The sample holds 80,000 to 100,000 clones, around three quarters seen once. The J segment lost 0 bases and the V segment lost 3 bases, leaving 5 bases of the junction unmatched. This CDR3 has 16 residues. Germline-derived CDR1 and CDR2 are SGHRS and YFSETQ. Sample: PBMCs. The chain uses TRBV5-1 and TRBJ2-3, with 9 bases fitting TRBD2. This receptor was identified in a male donor in good health and CMV-seropositive. The DNA for the CDR3 is TGCGCCAGCAGCTCCGGGACTAGCTCAAGCACAGATACGCAGTATTTT. This sequence encodes CASSSGTSSSTDTQYF.